This entry features one T cell receptor (beta chain) sequence. What it binds is not known. The data stem from a study of Ad26.COV2.S vaccination and SARS-CoV-2 variants. Study-wide findings and caveats: The TCR breadth and depth analyses may have produced an underestimate of total T cell responses.

Here immunoSEQ multiplex PCR was the method, and the copy in TCRdb shows in-frame clones only, minus some. The sample records approximately 420,000 clones, 88% being singletons. Treatment noted: about 20 received Ad26.COV2.S at low or high dose, single or two shots; 5 received placebo; per-sample allocation not given. Specimens were obtained on day 63 following the first vaccine or placebo injection. This Boston cohort included adults aged 18-55 years. Trimming pared 4 bases from V and 0 bases from J, leaving 11 bases between. The germline gives CDR1 SGHTS, CDR2 YDEGEE. The length of the CDR3 is 14 residues.

The V and J genes are TRBV5-8 and TRBJ2-7; D is unresolved. The sequence was collected from a person aged 18-65 years who received the Ad26.COV2.S COVID-19 vaccine or a placebo. The sample in question was peripheral blood, obtained in a trial of Ad26.COV2.S vaccine versus placebo. The CDR3 DNA follows: TGTGCCAGCAGCGCCGACTGGAGCTCCTACGAGCAGTACTTC. Protein sequence: CASSADWSSYEQYF.